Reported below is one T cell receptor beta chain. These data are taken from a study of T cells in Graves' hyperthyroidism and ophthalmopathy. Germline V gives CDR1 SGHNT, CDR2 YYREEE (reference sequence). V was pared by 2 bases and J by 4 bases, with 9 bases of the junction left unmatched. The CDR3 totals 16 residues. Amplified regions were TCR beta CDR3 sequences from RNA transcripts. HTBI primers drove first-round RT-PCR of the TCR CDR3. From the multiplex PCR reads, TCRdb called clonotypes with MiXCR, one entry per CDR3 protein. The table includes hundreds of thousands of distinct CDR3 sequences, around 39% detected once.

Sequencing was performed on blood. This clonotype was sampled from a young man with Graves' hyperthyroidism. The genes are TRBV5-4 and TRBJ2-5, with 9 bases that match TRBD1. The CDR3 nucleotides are TGTGCCAGCAGCTTTCTCCGGGACAGGGAGGGAGAGACCCAGTACTTC. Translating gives CASSFLRDREGETQYF. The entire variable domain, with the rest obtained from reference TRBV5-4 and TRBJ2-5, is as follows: ETGVTQSPTHLIKTRGQQVTLRCSSQSGHNTVSWYQQALGQGPQFIFQYYREEENGRGNFPPRFSGLQFPNYSSELNVNALELDDSALYLCASSFLRDREGETQYFGPGTRLLVL.